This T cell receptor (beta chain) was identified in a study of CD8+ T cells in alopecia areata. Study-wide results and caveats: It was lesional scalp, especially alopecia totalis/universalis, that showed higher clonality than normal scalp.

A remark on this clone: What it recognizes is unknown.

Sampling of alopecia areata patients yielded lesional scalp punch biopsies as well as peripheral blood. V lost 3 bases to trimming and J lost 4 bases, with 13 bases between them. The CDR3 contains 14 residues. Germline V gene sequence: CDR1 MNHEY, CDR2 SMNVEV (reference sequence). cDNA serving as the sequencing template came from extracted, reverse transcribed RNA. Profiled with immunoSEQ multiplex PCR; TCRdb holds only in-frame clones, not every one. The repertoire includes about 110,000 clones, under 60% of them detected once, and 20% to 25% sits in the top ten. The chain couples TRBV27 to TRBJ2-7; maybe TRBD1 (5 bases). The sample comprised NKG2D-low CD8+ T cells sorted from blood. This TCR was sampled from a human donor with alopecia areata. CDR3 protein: CASSFNSQGYEQYF. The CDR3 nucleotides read TGTGCCAGCAGTTTCAATTCCCAGGGTTACGAGCAGTACTTC.